This T cell receptor (beta chain) came from a study of technical replicates of blood from several donors. The repertoire was sequenced with immunoSEQ multiplex PCR; TCRdb's copy has only in-frame clones and lacks some. The sample has about 75,000 clones, 95% to 98% seen once. The V end lost 2 bases, the J end lost 0 bases, and 11 bases lay between the germline ends. The germline gives CDR1 GTSNPN, CDR2 SVGIG (reference sequence). This CDR3 has 15 residues. The V and J genes are TRBV30 and TRBJ1-3; D remains ambiguous. The sequenced sample consisted of T cells isolated from PBMCs. The clonotype originates from a human donor in good health. The CDR3 sequence: CAWSRTENSGNTIYF. The CDR3 DNA reads as TGTGCCTGGAGTCGGACTGAGAACTCTGGAAACACCATATATTTT.